The entry that follows covers one T cell receptor beta chain sequence. Assay: immunoSEQ multiplex PCR; the TCRdb copy retains only in-frame clones and omits some. This table has a few hundred thousand clones, roughly four fifths appearing once. This entry comes from a study of blood T cell repertoires in COVID-19. V was pared by 1 base and J by 10 bases, with 14 bases between. The CDR3 runs to 15 residues. Germline-derived CDR1 and CDR2 are LGHDT and YNNKEL (reference sequence). This receptor was taken from a man aged 30 to 39 with acute COVID-19. The chain couples TRBV3-1 (or the pseudogene TRBV3-2) to TRBJ1-6; unclear D gene. Sequenced material: PBMCs or T cells enriched from blood (not recorded which). CDR3 sequence reads: CASSQGEGSGSPLHF. In DNA, the CDR3 is TGTGCCAGCAGCCAAGGTGAAGGGAGTGGGTCACCCCTCCACTTT.